A single sample gave rise to the 4 T cell receptor beta chains below, sequenced in a study of vaccination effects on CD4 cells after COVID-19. CD4+ T cells were isolated after 10 days of culture. Antigen specificity for these receptors is unknown. The assay was immunoSEQ multiplex PCR, and TCRdb's table has in-frame clones only and misses some. The sample records more than 45,000 clones, around three quarters being singletons. The material was CD4+ T cells from PBMCs cultured without peptide, obtained before COVID-19 vaccination. Receptor source: a human donor who received a COVID-19 vaccine.

The genes are TRBV6-2 or TRBV6-3 and TRBJ2-7; D tentatively reads TRBD1 or TRBD2 (5 bases each). CDR3 length: 13 amino acids. Germline values: CDR1 MNHEY, CDR2 SVGEGT. V was trimmed by 2 bases and J by 6 bases, leaving 11 bases between them. DNA for the CDR3: TGTGCCAGCAGTTACGTGGGGGTAGGCGAGCAGTACGTC. Its translation is CASSYVGVGEQYV.

This chain uses TRBV27 with TRBJ1-2; possibly TRBD1 for D (5 bases). Per the germline V gene, CDR1 is MNHEY and CDR2 is SMNVEV (reference sequence). This CDR3 is 12 amino acids long. Trimming took off 6 bases at V and 4 bases at J, with 9 bases between the two ends. Here the CDR3 reads CASSRQGYGYTF. For the CDR3, the DNA is TGTGCCAGCAGCCGGCAGGGCTATGGCTACACCTTC.

This rearrangement joins TRBV5-1 to TRBJ1-2; 7 bases line up with TRBD1. Germline assignment: CDR1 SGHRS and CDR2 YFSETQ. The ends lost 4 bases at V and 4 bases at J; junction bases unmatched: 10. CDR3 size: 15 residues. CDR3 protein: CASSRGQLAFYGYTF. CDR3 nucleotides: TGCGCCAGCAGCCGGGGACAGCTGGCCTTCTATGGCTACACCTTC.

This chain links TRBV24-1 with TRBJ2-5; D may be TRBD1 or TRBD2 (5 bases each). V was shortened by 2 bases and J by 0 bases, with 9 bases between the two germline ends. The CDR3 spans 15 residues. Looked up from germline, CDR1 is KGHDR and CDR2 is SFDVKD. CDR3: CATSDSWGNQETQYF. The CDR3 DNA sequence: TGTGCCACCAGTGATTCCTGGGGGAACCAAGAGACCCAGTACTTC.